The rows below give T cell receptor beta chains drawn from one sample of a study of blood T cell repertoires in COVID-19. TCRdb's table, derived via immunoSEQ multiplex PCR, lists solely in-frame clones and lacks some. Of 70,000 or so clones listed, approximately 90% are singletons. Sequencing used peripheral blood. These receptors all come from a man aged 55 to 69 with acute or convalescent COVID-19. The CDR3 runs from the conserved cysteine through the conserved F or W. A D gene is named only where the DNA matches it firmly. Size tells how often a clone was seen (once, few, many) or the class of an expanded clone, and some rows leave it out.

>NA|TRBJ2-6|TRBV29-1|16|NA
TGCAGCGTTGAAGAAGAGGCAGGGCACGGGGCCAACGTCCTGACTTTC
CSVEEEAGHGANVLTF
>NA|TRBJ2-7|TRBV5-1|14|TRBD1
TGCGCCAGCAGCCGGACAGGGAATTCCTACGAGCAGTACTTC
CASSRTGNSYEQYF
>NA|TRBJ2-7|TRBV5-4|16|TRBD2
TGTGCCAGCAGCTTGGCGGGGCGGGGGGCAACCTACGAGCAGTACTTC
CASSLAGRGATYEQYF
>NA|TRBJ2-7|TRBV6-2/TRBV6-3|15|TRBD1
TGTGCCAGCAGTTACTCGTGGGACAGGGGTACACAGCAGTACTTC
CASSYSWDRGTQQYF
>NA|TRBJ2-5|TRBV7-8|13|TRBD2
TGTGCCAGCAGCCGAGGGAGGGGAGAGACCCAGTACTTC
CASSRGRGETQYF
>NA|TRBJ2-5|TRBV5-1|16|TRBD2
TGCGCCAGCAGTCGTCGGACTAGCGGGGGAATAGAGACCCAGTACTTC
CASSRRTSGGIETQYF
>once|TRBJ2-3|TRBV5-1|17|TRBD2
TGCGCCAGCAGCTTGGAGGGGAGGAGCGGGGGCACAGATACGCAGTATTTT
CASSLEGRSGGTDTQYF
>NA|TRBJ1-6|TRBV5-1|17|TRBD1
TGCGCCAGCAGCTTCTACCCCGGGACAGGTGCCTCCTCACCCCTCCACTTT
CASSFYPGTGASSPLHF
>once|TRBJ1-2|TRBV28|14|NA
TGTGCCAGCAGTTTGGGGTTGAACAGGGTAGGCTACACCTTC
CASSLGLNRVGYTF
>NA|TRBJ1-3|TRBV5-1|15|NA
TGCGCCAGCAGCTTGGAGTCACGGGCTGGAAACACCATATATTTT
CASSLESRAGNTIYF
>once|TRBJ2-3|TRBV7-3|15|TRBD2
TGTGCCAGCAGCAAAAGCGGGGGAGATACAGATACGCAGTATTTT
CASSKSGGDTDTQYF
>NA|TRBJ2-5|TRBV12-3/TRBV12-4|11|NA
TGTGCCAGCAGATCGAGTGAGACCCAGTACTTC
CASRSSETQYF
>few|TRBJ1-1|TRBV9|15|NA
TGTGCCAGCAGCGTAGGCGGTCAGGGTGGGTCTGAAGCTTTCTTT
CASSVGGQGGSEAFF
>NA|TRBJ2-1|TRBV11-3|16|TRBD2
TGTGCCAGCAGCTCCTTAGCGGGGAGCTCCTACAATGAGCAGTTCTTC
CASSSLAGSSYNEQFF
>NA|TRBJ2-7|TRBV27|13|NA
TGTGCCATCTCCCAGGGGCCTTCCTACGAGCAGTACTTC
CAISQGPSYEQYF
>NA|TRBJ2-3|TRBV9|18|TRBD2
TGTGCCAGCAGCCCCGGGGGAGCTAGCGGAGGGGTCACAGATACGCAGTATTTT
CASSPGGASGGVTDTQYF
>NA|TRBJ2-7|TRBV21-1|13|NA
TGTGCCAGCAGCAACCCGGACTTCTACGAGCAGTACTTC
CASSNPDFYEQYF
>NA|TRBJ2-3|TRBV2|15|TRBD2
TGTGCCAGCAGTGAGGGCGGGAGGGGACCAGATACGCAGTATTTT
CASSEGGRGPDTQYF
>NA|TRBJ1-2|TRBV5-1|15|NA
TGCGCCAGCAGCTTGGATCCGGGAGCCTCCTATGGCTACACCTTC
CASSLDPGASYGYTF
>NA|TRBJ1-2|TRBV4-1|14|TRBD1
TGCGCCAGCAGCCAGCCCGGGACAGGGGCCGGCTACACCTTC
CASSQPGTGAGYTF
>once|TRBJ2-1|TRBV5-1|12|NA
TGCGCCAGCAGCGGCAGGGGTCATGAGCAGTTCTTC
CASSGRGHEQFF
>NA|TRBJ1-3|TRBV5-3|17|NA
TGTGCCAGAAGCTTGGCCGAGGAGGGTTCAACTGGAAACACCATATATTTT
CARSLAEEGSTGNTIYF
>NA|TRBJ1-3|TRBV3-1/TRBV3-2|14|TRBD1
TGTGCCAGCAGGACAGGGCTATCTGGAAACACCATATATTTT
CASRTGLSGNTIYF
>once|TRBJ1-1|TRBV2|16|NA
TGTGCCAGCAGCCCTCTCGGGACTCGGCTAAACACTGAAGCTTTCTTT
CASSPLGTRLNTEAFF
>few|TRBJ2-4|TRBV11-2|12|TRBD1
TGTGCCAGCAGCAATACAGGGGACATTCAGTACTTC
CASSNTGDIQYF
>NA|TRBJ2-3|TRBV10-3|16|TRBD1
TGTGCCATCAGTGAACTGGACAGGGACGACACAGATACGCAGTATTTT
CAISELDRDDTDTQYF
>NA|TRBJ2-1|TRBV5-6|16|TRBD2
TGTGCCAGCAGCTCTAGCGGGGGTTCGACCTACAATGAGCAGTTCTTC
CASSSSGGSTYNEQFF
>NA|TRBJ2-7|TRBV6-5|13|TRBD1
TGTGCCAGCAGGACAGGGTTCTCGGGCGAGCAGTACTTC
CASRTGFSGEQYF
>NA|TRBJ1-1|TRBV28|11|NA
TGTGCCACCAGAGGGGACACTGAAGCTTTCTTT
CATRGDTEAFF
>NA|TRBJ2-2|TRBV6-5|14|NA
TGTGCCAGCAGGACACAGGTGAACACCGGGGAGCTGTTTTTT
CASRTQVNTGELFF
>NA|TRBJ1-5|TRBV2|11|NA
TGTGCCAGCGCCAGGGATCAGCCCCAGCATTTT
CASARDQPQHF
>NA|TRBJ2-5|TRBV6-5|15|NA
TGTGCCAGCAGCCCGCACAGGGGGGGCCAAGAGACCCAGTACTTC
CASSPHRGGQETQYF
>once|TRBJ2-2|TRBV6-1|14|NA
TGTGCCAGCAGTGACGGGGAGTCAGCCGGGGAGCTGTTTTTT
CASSDGESAGELFF
>NA|TRBJ1-2|TRBV27|13|TRBD1
TGTGCCAGCAGTTCCCCTGACAGGGTTGGCTACACCTTC
CASSSPDRVGYTF
>NA|TRBJ2-7|TRBV19|13|NA
TGTGCCAGTAGTACCGACGGAGGGTACGAGCAGTACTTC
CASSTDGGYEQYF
>NA|TRBJ1-2|TRBV6-5|14|TRBD1
TGTGCCAGCAGTTACGGGACAGGGAACTATGGCTACACCTTC
CASSYGTGNYGYTF
>NA|TRBJ1-5|TRBV19|15|NA
TGTGCCAGTAGTATAGGTGGAGGGGACAATCAGCCCCAGCATTTT
CASSIGGGDNQPQHF
>NA|TRBJ1-1|TRBV19|15|NA
TGTGCCAGTAACCCCGGGACTCCTCCCGGCACTGAAGCTTTCTTT
CASNPGTPPGTEAFF
>NA|TRBJ2-4|TRBV18|15|TRBD1
TGTGCCAGCTCACCCACGACAGGGGGCGGAAACATTCAGTACTTC
CASSPTTGGGNIQYF
>NA|TRBJ2-5|TRBV5-1|14|NA
TGCGCCAGCAGGCCTGGGGACCAAGGGGGGACCCAGTACTTC
CASRPGDQGGTQYF
>NA|TRBJ2-2|TRBV19|15|TRBD2
TGTGCCAGTAAACCAACCGGGACTAGCTACGGGGAGCTGTTTTTT
CASKPTGTSYGELFF
>few|TRBJ2-5|TRBV11-2|16|NA
TGTGCCAGCAGCCCACGCCCGGGGATCTCAGGAGAGACCCAGTACTTC
CASSPRPGISGETQYF
>NA|TRBJ2-3|TRBV7-2|15|NA
TGTGCCAGCAGCGCTCGGGGAGCTGTCATCGATACGCAGTATTTT
CASSARGAVIDTQYF
>NA|TRBJ1-1|TRBV6-6|14|NA
TGTGCCAGCAGTTACAAGGGAGGTCACACTGAAGCTTTCTTT
CASSYKGGHTEAFF
>few|TRBJ2-2|TRBV11-2|13|NA
TGTGCCAGCGCTCCCCCGGGGGCCGGGGAGCTGTTTTTT
CASAPPGAGELFF
>few|TRBJ1-1|TRBV7-8|14|NA
TGTGCCAGCAGCTTAGGTTCCAGGGGAACTGAAGCTTTCTTT
CASSLGSRGTEAFF
>NA|TRBJ1-2|TRBV2|12|NA
TGTGCCAGCACCCAGGGTTTATATAGCTACACCTTC
CASTQGLYSYTF
>few|TRBJ1-2|TRBV7-8|16|NA
TGTGCCAGCAGCTTAGCCCGAACAGGGTTGGGCTATGGCTACACCTTC
CASSLARTGLGYGYTF
>once|TRBJ2-6|TRBV6-6|17|TRBD1
TGTGCCAGCAGTCGGGGACAGGGGGCAACAGGGGCCAACGTCCTGACTTTC
CASSRGQGATGANVLTF
>NA|TRBJ2-7|TRBV18|14|TRBD1
TGTGCCAGCTCACTCAAGCCGACAGGGGCCGAGCAGTACTTC
CASSLKPTGAEQYF
>NA|TRBJ2-7|TRBV6-5|13|NA
TGTGCCAGCAGCCTCACCGGGAACTACGAGCAGTACTTC
CASSLTGNYEQYF
>NA|TRBJ1-2|TRBV27|13|NA
TGTGCCAGCAGTTTCCGGGGGAATCATGGCTACACCTTC
CASSFRGNHGYTF
>NA|TRBJ1-2|TRBV27|15|NA
TGTGCCAGCAGTTTAAACAGGTTATCCAACTATGGCTACACCTTC
CASSLNRLSNYGYTF
>NA|TRBJ2-6|TRBV11-1|14|TRBD1
TGTGCCAGTCAACAGGGGACTGGGGCCAACGTCCTGACTTTC
CASQQGTGANVLTF
>NA|TRBJ1-2|TRBV7-8|13|NA
TGTGCCAGCAGCCCCCGGACAGTCTATGGCTACACCTTC
CASSPRTVYGYTF
>NA|TRBJ2-1|TRBV12-3/TRBV12-4|12|NA
TGTGCCAGCAGTTCTTTCATAACAGGGCAGTTCTTC
CASSSFITGQFF